This entry lists 9 T cell receptor beta chains sequenced from one sample in a study of T cells in women clearing cervical HPV infection. Generated by immunoSEQ multiplex PCR, the TCRdb table keeps only in-frame clones and is missing some. The table for this sample gives 20,000 to 25,000 clones. Sequencing used blood buffy coat. Source of these receptors: a woman between 18 and 70 years old with a cervical HPV16 infection that either progressed to CIN3+ or cleared (not recorded which).

As regards this clone: From the germline J gene comes the end of the CDR3, since the read stops 3 residues before it. This chain connects TRBV5-4 to TRBJ2-2; D is possibly TRBD1 (5 bases). This CDR3 comprises 16 residues. Germline V gene sequence: CDR1 SGHNT, CDR2 YYREEE (reference sequence). V lost 2 bases to trimming and J lost 5 bases, with 16 bases between them. This CDR3 reads CASSFLGQGRTGELFF. The CDR3 DNA, read in part, is TGTGCCAGCAGCTTTTTAGGTCAGGGTAGGACCGGGGAG.

Regarding this clone: Read sequence stops 3 residues before the CDR3 end, and the germline J gene provides the missing end. The V and J genes are TRBV5-1 and TRBJ1-3; D is ambiguous. Trimming left V 0 bases short and J 0 bases short, with 7 bases between. This CDR3 has 15 residues. Germline V gives CDR1 SGHRS, CDR2 YFSETQ. CDR3 region: CASSLAGDSGNTIYF. The sequenced part of the CDR3 DNA is TGCGCCAGCAGCTTGGCAGGAGACTCTGGAAACACC.

Points on this clone: The read terminates 3 residues before the CDR3 end, so the remaining end is supplied by the germline J gene. The chain has TRBV5-1 and TRBJ1-5; no clear D gene. The CDR3 extends over 15 amino acids. V was clipped by 0 bases and J by 0 bases, with 7 bases between them. Germline loops: CDR1 SGHRS, CDR2 YFSETQ. The CDR3 sequence: CASSLDSGSNQPQHF. CDR3 bases read: TGCGCCAGCAGCTTGGATAGCGGTAGCAATCAGCCC.

A word on this clone: The read finishes 3 residues shy of the CDR3 end, and the germline J gene is used to complete it. The chain carries TRBV20-1 and TRBJ2-5, with a possible D match to TRBD2 (7 bases). CDR3 length: 12 residues. Trimming removed 6 bases from V and 5 bases from J, with 13 bases in between. Germline V lookup: CDR1 DFQATT, CDR2 SNEGSKA (reference sequence). The covered CDR3 bases are TGCAGTGCCCGACGGGGGGCTGAGACC. Its translation is CSARRGAET. The entire CDR3 sequence reads CSARRGAETQYF.

As to this clone: The read gets to within 3 residues of the CDR3 end, and the germline J gene fills in the rest. The V and J genes are TRBV19 and TRBJ2-4, with 9 bases identical to TRBD1. The CDR3 has 15 amino acids. Germline V gene data show CDR1 as LNHDA and CDR2 as SQIVND (reference sequence). Incomplete CDR3 DNA: TGTGCCAGTACCCCGCTCGGGACAGGGTTTCATGGT. Translation gives CASTPLGTGFHG. The entire CDR3 sequence reads CASTPLGTGFHGQYF.

With regard to this clone: The read terminates 3 residues ahead of where the CDR3 ends, so the germline J gene completes it. The chain joins TRBV12-3 or TRBV12-4 to TRBJ1-1; D perhaps matches TRBD1 (5 bases). V was trimmed by 7 bases and J by 7 bases, leaving 10 bases between them. The CDR3 is 11 residues long. This CDR3 reads CASTQRGEAFF. Partial CDR3 DNA: TGTGCCAGCACCCAAAGGGGTGAA.

With regard to this clone: The read stops 3 residues short of the end of the CDR3; the missing end is completed from the germline J gene. The chain recombines TRBV10-3 with TRBJ2-5; D gene uncertain. V gave up 2 bases and J gave up 0 bases, with 4 bases separating them. CDR1 and CDR2 (germline): ENHRY, SYGVKD. The CDR3 contains 13 residues. The sequenced part of the CDR3 DNA is TGTGCCATCAGTGAGGACAACCAAGAGACC. Its protein product is CAISEDNQET. The full CDR3 reads CAISEDNQETQYF.

With regard to this clone: The read stops 3 residues short of the end of the CDR3; the missing end is completed from the germline J gene. J is TRBJ1-1 and V is TRBV7-2, with 7 positions matching TRBD1. Germline CDR1 reads SGHTA; CDR2 reads FQGNSA. The CDR3 loop spans 12 amino acids. CDR3 DNA, as far as it was read: TGTGCCAGCAGTCTCGACAGGGAAGAA. The encoded protein is CASSLDREE. The CDR3 as a whole reads CASSLDREEAFF.

On this clone itself: Read coverage stops 3 residues before the CDR3 terminus; the germline J gene supplies the remainder. The gene calls are TRBV30 and TRBJ1-5; tentative D call: TRBD1 (6 bases). V was trimmed by 1 base and J by 1 base, leaving 11 bases between them. The CDR3 runs to 15 residues. The germline V gene encodes CDR1 GTSNPN and CDR2 SVGIG (reference sequence). The CDR3 DNA, read in part, is TGTGCCTGGAGTGGGGGGCAGGGAAGCAATCAGCCC. Its protein product is CAWSGGQGSNQP. The whole CDR3 protein is CAWSGGQGSNQPQHF.